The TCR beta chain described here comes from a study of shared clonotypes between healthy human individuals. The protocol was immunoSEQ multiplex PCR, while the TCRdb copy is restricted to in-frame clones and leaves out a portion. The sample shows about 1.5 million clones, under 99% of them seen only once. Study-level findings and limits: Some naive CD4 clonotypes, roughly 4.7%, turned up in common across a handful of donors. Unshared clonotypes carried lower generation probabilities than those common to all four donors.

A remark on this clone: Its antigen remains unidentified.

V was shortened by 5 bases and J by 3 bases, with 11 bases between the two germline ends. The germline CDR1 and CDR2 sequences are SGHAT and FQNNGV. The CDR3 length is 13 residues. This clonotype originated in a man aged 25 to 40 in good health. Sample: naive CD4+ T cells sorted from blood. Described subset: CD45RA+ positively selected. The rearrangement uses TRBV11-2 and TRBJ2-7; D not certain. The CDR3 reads CASSIRVLYEQYF. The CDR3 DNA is TGTGCCAGCAGCATTAGGGTACTCTACGAGCAGTACTTC.